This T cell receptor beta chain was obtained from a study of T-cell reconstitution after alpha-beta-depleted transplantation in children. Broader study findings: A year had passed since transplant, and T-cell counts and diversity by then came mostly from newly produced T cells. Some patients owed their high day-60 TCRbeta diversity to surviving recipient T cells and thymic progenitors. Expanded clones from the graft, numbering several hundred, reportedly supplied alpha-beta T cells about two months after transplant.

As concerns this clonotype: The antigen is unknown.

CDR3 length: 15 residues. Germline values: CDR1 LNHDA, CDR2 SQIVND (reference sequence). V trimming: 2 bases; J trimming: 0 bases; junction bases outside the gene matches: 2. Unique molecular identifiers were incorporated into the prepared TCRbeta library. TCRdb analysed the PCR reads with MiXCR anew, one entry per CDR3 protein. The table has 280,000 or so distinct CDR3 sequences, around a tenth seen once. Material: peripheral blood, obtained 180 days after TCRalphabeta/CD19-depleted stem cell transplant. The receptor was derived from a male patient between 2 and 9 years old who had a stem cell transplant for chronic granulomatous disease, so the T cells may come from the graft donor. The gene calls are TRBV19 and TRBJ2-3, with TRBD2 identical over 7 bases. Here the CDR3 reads CASSILAASTDTQYF. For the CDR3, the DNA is TGTGCCAGTAGTATACTAGCGGCTAGCACAGATACGCAGTATTTT.